This TCR beta chain is drawn from a study of T-cell memory formation after mild COVID-19. In TCRdb, the 5' RACE reads were re-called with MiXCR into one record per CDR3 protein. The sample includes approximately 500,000 distinct CDR3 sequences, around 25% seen only once; the top ten take around an eighth. This CDR3 spans 15 amino acids. The germline gives CDR1 SGHTA, CDR2 FQGNSA. V trimming: 3 bases; J trimming: 4 bases; junction bases outside the gene matches: 6. The clonotype originates from an adult woman who had mild COVID-19 (a few samples of this study predate the infection). Cell type and time point are not known. Sequenced sample: PBMCs or a T cell subset sorted from them (not recorded which). The V and J genes are TRBV7-2 and TRBJ2-1; 7 bases match TRBD2. This CDR3 reads CASSFGSGGYNEQFF. In nucleotides, the CDR3 is TGTGCCAGCAGCTTCGGATCGGGGGGATACAATGAGCAGTTCTTC. Based on the CDR3 plus reference TRBV7-2 and TRBJ2-1, the full variable domain is GAGVSQSPSNKVTEKGKDVELRCDPISGHTALYWYRQSLGQGLEFLIYFQGNSAPDKSGLPSDRFSAERTGGSVSTLTIQRTQQEDSAVYLCASSFGSGGYNEQFFGPGTRLTVL.